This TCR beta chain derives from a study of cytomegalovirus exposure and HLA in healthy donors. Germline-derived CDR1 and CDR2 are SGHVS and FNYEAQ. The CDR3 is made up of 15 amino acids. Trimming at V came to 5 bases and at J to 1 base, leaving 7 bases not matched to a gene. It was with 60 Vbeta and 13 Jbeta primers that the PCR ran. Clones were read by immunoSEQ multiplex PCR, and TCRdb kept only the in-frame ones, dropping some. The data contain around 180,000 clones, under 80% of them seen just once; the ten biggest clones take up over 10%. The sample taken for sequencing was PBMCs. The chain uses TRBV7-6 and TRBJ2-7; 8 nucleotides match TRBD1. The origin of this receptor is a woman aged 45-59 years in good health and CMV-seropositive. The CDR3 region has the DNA TGTGCCAGCAGCCAACAGGGGGGTCTTTCCTACGAGCAGTACTTC. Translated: CASSQQGGLSYEQYF.